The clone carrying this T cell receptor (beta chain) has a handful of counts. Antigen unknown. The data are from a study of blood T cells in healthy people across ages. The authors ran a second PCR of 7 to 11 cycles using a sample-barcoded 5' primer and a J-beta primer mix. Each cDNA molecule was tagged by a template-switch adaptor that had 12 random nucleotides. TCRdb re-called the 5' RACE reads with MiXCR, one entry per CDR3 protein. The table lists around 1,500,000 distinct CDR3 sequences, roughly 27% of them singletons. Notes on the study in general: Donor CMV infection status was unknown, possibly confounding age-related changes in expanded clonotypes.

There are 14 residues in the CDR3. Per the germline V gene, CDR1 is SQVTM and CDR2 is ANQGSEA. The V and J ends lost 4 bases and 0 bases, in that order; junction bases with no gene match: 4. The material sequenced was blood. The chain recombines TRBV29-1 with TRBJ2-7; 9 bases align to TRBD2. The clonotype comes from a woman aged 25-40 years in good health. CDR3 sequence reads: CSVVASGVSYEQYF. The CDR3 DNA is TGCAGCGTTGTGGCTAGCGGGGTCTCCTACGAGCAGTACTTC.